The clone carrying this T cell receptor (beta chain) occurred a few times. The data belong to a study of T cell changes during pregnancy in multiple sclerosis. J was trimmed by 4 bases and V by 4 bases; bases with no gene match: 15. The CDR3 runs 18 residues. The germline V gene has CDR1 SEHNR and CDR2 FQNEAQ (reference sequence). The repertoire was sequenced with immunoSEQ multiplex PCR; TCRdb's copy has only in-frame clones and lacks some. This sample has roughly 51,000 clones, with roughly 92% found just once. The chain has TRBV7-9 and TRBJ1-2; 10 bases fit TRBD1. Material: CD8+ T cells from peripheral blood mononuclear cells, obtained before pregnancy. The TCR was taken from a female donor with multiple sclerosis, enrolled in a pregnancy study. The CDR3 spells CASSSPTSGTGDGYGYTF. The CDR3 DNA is TGTGCCAGCAGCTCGCCCACTTCCGGGACAGGGGACGGCTATGGCTACACCTTC.